The sequence of this T cell receptor beta chain was determined in a study of cytomegalovirus exposure and HLA in healthy donors. Whole-study context: Caucasian-associated ancestry cluster membership applied to less than 85% of several hundred genotyped donors. Study conclusions and caveats: One variant, a missense change in DCLRE1C, was linked in a later analysis to TCR beta V- and J-gene trimming. According to an earlier analysis, most TCR beta V segments yielded productive rearrangements about 87% or about 30% of the time.

The CDR3 spans 13 residues. CDR1 SNHLY and CDR2 FYNNEI come from the germline V gene. V shed 7 bases, J shed 7 bases, and the junction held 5 bases outside the gene matches. Vbeta (60) and Jbeta (13) primers were used in the PCR. Clones were sequenced by immunoSEQ multiplex PCR, and TCRdb holds only the in-frame ones, with some missing. The sample holds under 200,000 clones; 81% are singletons and the top ten take 3.8%. The table lists this clone with a few counts. Its antigen is unknown. V is TRBV2 and J is TRBJ1-5; 9 nucleotides match TRBD1. The sequenced sample consisted of PBMCs. This TCR came from a man aged 45-65 years in good health and CMV-seronegative. The CDR3 protein is CASTWTGEQPQHF. The CDR3 coding sequence is TGTGCCAGCACTTGGACAGGGGAACAGCCCCAGCATTTT.